The entry below gives a single TCR beta chain sequence along with its context. Sequenced by immunoSEQ multiplex PCR; TCRdb stores in-frame clones only, minus some. The top ten hold under 5% of the sample, which has about 30,000 clones, roughly 94% seen once. The data were taken from a study of T cell changes during pregnancy in multiple sclerosis. The germline gives CDR1 LNHDA, CDR2 SQIVND (reference sequence). The V end was cut by 5 bases, the J end by 7 bases, with 18 bases between. CDR3 length equals 15 residues. Material: peripheral blood, obtained in the first trimester of pregnancy. The chain employs TRBV19 and TRBJ2-1; tentatively, D is TRBD2 (5 bases). The TCR sequence derives from a female donor in good health, enrolled as a control in a pregnancy study. The CDR3, as DNA: TGTGCCAGTAGTGACCGGGGTATAGGAGAAAATGAGCAGTTCTTC. Protein product: CASSDRGIGENEQFF.